This paragraph reports one TCR beta chain. Only in-frame clones appear in the TCRdb table, and some are missing; sequencing was by immunoSEQ multiplex PCR. This sample has roughly 140,000 clones, with roughly 90% found just once. The sample belongs to a study of blood T cell repertoires in COVID-19. About the research overall: Whether acute or convalescent, the COVID-19 samples came from the United States, Italy and Spain. PBMCs, B-cell-depleted T cells, or T cells were the source of the cDNA or gDNA that made up the material.

Germline V gene lookup returns CDR1 LNHDA and CDR2 SQIVND (reference sequence). V gave up 6 bases and J gave up 7 bases, with 9 bases separating them. The CDR3 is 12 residues long. The chain links TRBV19 to TRBJ2-2; the D is unclear. This sequence originates from a woman aged 55-75 years with active or convalescent COVID-19. The sequenced material came from peripheral blood. The CDR3 nucleotides are TGTGCCAGTAGATCCCCCATCGGGGAGCTGTTTTTT. Protein sequence: CASRSPIGELFF. The full variable domain, rest sourced from reference TRBV19 and TRBJ2-2, is DGGITQSPKYLFRKEGQNVTLSCEQNLNHDAMYWYRQDPGQGLRLIYYSQIVNDFQKGDIAEGYSVSREKKESFPLTVTSAQKNPTAFYLCASRSPIGELFFGEGSRLTVL.